These 32 T cell receptor beta chains share one sample of origin, sequenced in a study of tumor-infiltrating lymphocytes in primary liver carcinoma. Using a constant-region primer together with ProtoScript II reverse transcriptase, TCR beta cDNA was made from roughly 500 ng of total RNA. TCR beta libraries came from three nested multiplex PCR rounds using slightly modified ARM-PCR. Primers for the first two PCR rounds were TRBV1-TRBV30 forward primers and a C-beta reverse primer (approximately 9 cycles per round). TCRdb re-called the multiplex PCR reads with MiXCR, one entry per CDR3 protein. The profile shows roughly 330,000 distinct CDR3 sequences, 65% of them singletons. The authors took blood RNA from unsorted whole blood and also extracted germline DNA. Sequencing was carried out using peripheral blood. The source of these receptors is a man aged 40-50 years with primary liver carcinoma and hepatitis B virus infection.

Comments on this clonotype: A much larger clone lies a single base off, so this may be a read error. The J gene is TRBJ2-1, the V gene TRBV4-2, with unresolved D. In germline, CDR1 is LGHNA, CDR2 YNFKEQ. This CDR3 region has 12 residues. CDR3 in DNA: TGTGCCAGCAGCCAAGAGGGAAATGAGCAGTCCTTC. The encoded protein is CASSQEGNEQSF.

On this clonotype: Germline is not matched at one junction end, which may reflect a read error. The rearrangement uses TRBV23-1 and TRBJ2-5; either TRBD1 or TRBD2 may supply D (5 bases each). TRBV23-1 is treated as an ORF (open reading frame) with a function not yet certain. The CDR3 totals 12 residues. The CDR3 loop reads CASSQSAGRKYF. In DNA, the CDR3 is TGCGCCAGCAGCCAATCGGCAGGGAGAAAGTACTTC.

As for this clonotype: Being one base from a much bigger clone, this may be a read error. The genes are TRBV29-1 and TRBJ2-2, with D possibly TRBD1 on 5 matching bases. Between the trimmed V and J ends, which lost 3 bases and 5 bases, there was a span of 13 bases. This CDR3 comprises 14 residues. Germline V lookup: CDR1 SQVTM, CDR2 ANQGSEA. CDR3 bases: TGCAGCGTTGACCCCAGGACACAGACCGGGGAGCTGTTTTTT. It is translated as CSVDPRTQTGELFF.

Details on this clonotype: This may arise from a read error, as a much more abundant clone is one base away. The rearrangement links TRBV6-1 to TRBJ2-1, with D unclear. The CDR3 length is 11 residues. Deletions cut 5 bases from V and 7 bases from J, with 6 bases between. The germline V gene encodes CDR1 MNHNS and CDR2 SASEGT. The CDR3: CASSTGNEQFF. The CDR3 nucleotides are TGTGCCAGCAGTACTGGTAATGAGCAGTTCTTC.

Note on this clonotype: A junction end diverges from the germline sequence, so it may reflect a read error. V and J are TRBV28 and TRBJ2-1; TRBD1 is a possible D gene (7 bases). The length of the CDR3 is 14 residues. Germline V gene data show CDR1 as MDHEN and CDR2 as SYDVKM. The DNA of the CDR3 is TGTGCCAGTAGTTTTTCGCAGGGGGGAGATGAGCAGTTCTTC. Protein: CASSFSQGGDEQFF.

For this clonotype: Just one base apart from a much larger clone, this may be a read error. The chain couples TRBV4-1 to TRBJ1-5; TRBD1 might be the D (5 bases). The germline V and J ends were trimmed by 4 bases and 3 bases, with 16 bases remaining between them. The CDR3 sequence is 16 residues long. From germline, CDR1 is MGHRA and CDR2 YSYEKL. CDR3 residues: CASSPGGEGTNQPQHF. CDR3 coding DNA: TGCGCCAGCAGCCCCGGGGGTGAGGGGACCAATCAGCCCCAGCATTTT.

Regarding this clonotype: Relative to the germline gene, one junction end is altered; a read error may explain this. The V call is TRBV6-2 or TRBV6-3, the J call TRBJ2-5, with a weak D call TRBD2 (6 bases). CDR1 is MNHEY and CDR2 is SVGEGT in the germline V gene. This CDR3 has 14 amino acids. Here the CDR3 DNA reads TGTGCCAGCATTTACAGTCGGGGGTTAGAGACCCAGTACTTC. Translating gives CASIYSRGLETQYF.

This clonotype appeared a single time. This chain connects TRBV11-1 to TRBJ2-1, with D unresolved. This CDR3 comprises 13 residues. Germline V CDR1 and CDR2: SGHAT, FQDESV (reference sequence). The V gene lost 3 bases and the J gene lost 8 bases, with 11 bases spanning the gap. CDR3 coding DNA: TGTGCCAGCAGCTTGTCCCAGTCTGATGAGCAGTTCTTC. Residues: CASSLSQSDEQFF.

In DNA, the CDR3 is TGTGGCACCGGAGGTGGGGGCAGGGGAGTTTATGGCTACACCTTC. Translated: CGTGGGGRGVYGYTF. The chain is built from TRBV6-1 and TRBJ1-2; tentatively, D is TRBD1 (6 bases). The CDR3 is made up of 15 amino acids. CDR1 MNHNS and CDR2 SASEGT come from the germline V gene.

This clonotype has a single count. One end of the junction does not line up with germline, which may come from a read error. CDR3 loop: CASTTNEKPFF. CDR3 bases: TGTGCCAGCACCACAAATGAAAAACCGTTTTTT. The chain uses TRBV11-2 and TRBJ1-4; no firm D call. CDR3 length: 11 residues. CDR1 and CDR2 from the germline V gene are SGHAT and FQNNGV.

The count of this clonotype is one. A junction end diverges from the germline sequence, so it may reflect a read error. The V and J genes are TRBV11-2 and TRBJ1-6; a weak D match, TRBD1 (6 bases). In germline, CDR1 is SGHAT, CDR2 FQNNGV. This CDR3 is 15 amino acids long. CDR3 nucleotide sequence: TGTGCTAGCAGCTTAGGAGGGGGGTATAATTCACCCCTCCACTTT. Translating it yields CASSLGGGYNSPLHF.

Worth noting for this clonotype: The junction departs from the called germline gene at one end, perhaps through a read error. The rearrangement joins TRBV29-1 to TRBJ1-2; D unclear. Germline V CDR1 and CDR2: SQVTM, ANQGSEA. This CDR3 contains 13 residues. This CDR3 is CSVEYIGIGGYTF. CDR3 in DNA: TGTAGCGTTGAATACATAGGGATCGGTGGCTACACCTTC.

The rearrangement joins TRBV11-2 to TRBJ1-1; D not resolved. The CDR3 consists of 12 residues. V lost 9 bases to trimming and J lost 11 bases, with 19 bases between them. In germline, CDR1 is SGHAT, CDR2 FQNNGV. CDR3 DNA: TGTGCCAGTGGTAGTCTAGAGGGAGGCGCTTTCTTT. Its translation is CASGSLEGGAFF.

Concerning this clonotype: Relative to the germline gene, one junction end is altered; a read error may explain this. The V gene is TRBV11-2, the J gene TRBJ2-1, with 11 bases identical to TRBD2. CDR1 is SGHAT, CDR2 FQNNGV, per germline. The CDR3 is made up of 15 amino acids. The CDR3 nucleotides are TGTGCCAGCAGCCTAGGGACTAGCGGTTACAATAAGCAGTTCTTC. It is translated as CASSLGTSGYNKQFF.

This clonotype was seen a single time. This chain connects TRBV11-1 to TRBJ2-1, with D tentatively TRBD2 (6 bases). The CDR3 length is 15 residues. Per germline, CDR1 SGHAT and CDR2 FQDESV (reference sequence). Deletions cut 5 bases from V and 2 bases from J, with 13 bases between. CDR3 sequence (DNA): TGTGCCAGCAGCCCGTCCCGGGGGACCTACAATGAGCAGTTCTTC. It specifies CASSPSRGTYNEQFF.

Comment on this clonotype: A single base separates this from a much larger clone, so it may be a read error. V gene TRBV6-5 combines with J gene TRBJ2-3; 9 bases agree with TRBD2. CDR3 size: 15 residues. Germline loops: CDR1 MNHEY, CDR2 SVGAGI. In nucleotides, the CDR3 is TGTGCCAGCAGTTACTCACTAGCGGGCACAGATAAGCAGTATTTT. The encoded protein is CASSYSLAGTDKQYF.

As regards this clonotype: No conserved phenylalanine or tryptophan is present at the end of the CDR3, so a read error is the likely explanation. The chain joins TRBV14 to TRBJ2-5; D uncertain. The CDR3 contains 15 residues. The V gene lost 1 base and the J gene lost 0 bases, with 9 bases spanning the gap. Germline CDR1 and CDR2: SGHDN and FVKESK. Here the CDR3 DNA reads TGTGCCAGCAGCCAAGCTGTGTGGGACCAAGAGACCCAGTACTTA. This gives the protein CASSQAVWDQETQYL.

A note on this clonotype: A much larger clone is a single base away; this may be a read error. The genes are TRBV6-6 and TRBJ2-6; no definite D call. CDR1 is MNHNY and CDR2 is SVGAGI in the germline V gene (reference sequence). The CDR3 covers 15 residues. V dropped 8 bases and J dropped 3 bases, with 14 bases sitting between them. DNA of the CDR3: TGTGCCAGCGGAGACCTGGTGGTTGGGGCCAACGTCCTGACTTTC. It translates to CASGDLVVGANVLTF.

The DNA for the CDR3 is TGTGCCAGCAGCCTACAACCGCTACTAGCGAGAAGTTACGAGCAGTACTTC. The encoded protein is CASSLQPLLARSYEQYF. The chain carries TRBV6-5 and TRBJ2-7; 7 bases match TRBD2. In germline, CDR1 is MNHEY, CDR2 SVGAGI. The CDR3 has 17 residues. The V and J ends lost 6 bases and 4 bases, in that order; junction bases with no gene match: 18.

Worth noting for this clonotype: The CDR3 carries no conserved terminal phenylalanine or tryptophan, so it likely arises from a read error. The CDR3 DNA is TGTACCAGCAGCGAAGATTCCTTGGGTGAAAAACTGTTTTTG. Protein product: CTSSEDSLGEKLFL. The chain uses TRBV11-2 and TRBJ1-4; D remains unclear. CDR1 is SGHAT, CDR2 FQNNGV, per germline. The CDR3 length is 14 residues.

Points on this clonotype: Being one base from a much bigger clone, this may be a read error. V gene TRBV6-5 combines with J gene TRBJ2-3; D is possibly TRBD1 (5 bases). Germline CDR1 reads MNHEY; CDR2 reads SVGAGI. The CDR3 has 15 residues. The CDR3, as DNA: TGTGACAGCAGTATCGCAGGGCCCACCACAGATACGCAGTATTTT. This codes for CDSSIAGPTTDTQYF.

Points on this clonotype: This may be a read error: a much more frequent sequence differs by one nucleotide. The chain combines TRBV4-2 with TRBJ2-5; 12 nucleotides line up with TRBD2. The germline gives CDR1 LGHNA, CDR2 YNFKEQ. The CDR3 loop spans 19 amino acids. J was trimmed by 11 bases and V by 1 base; bases with no gene match: 20. CDR3 protein: CASSQANGLAGNRHNEQYF. The CDR3 DNA sequence: TGTGCCAGCAGCCAAGCGAATGGACTAGCGGGAAACCGGCACAATGAGCAGTACTTC.

This clonotype was counted between two and nine times. This chain joins TRBV20-1 and TRBJ2-7; D not resolved. The V gene's germline CDR1 is DFQATT and CDR2 SNEGSKA (reference sequence). This CDR3 contains 11 residues. V was shortened by 6 bases and J by 3 bases, with 9 bases between the two germline ends. The CDR3 protein is CSATDLYEQYF. The CDR3 DNA is TGCAGTGCAACTGACCTCTACGAGCAGTACTTC.

In this sample, this clonotype turned up many times. The CDR3 coding sequence is TGTGCCAGCAGCCTGGAGGGACTATACTCCTACGAGCAGTACTTC. Its translation: CASSLEGLYSYEQYF. This chain joins TRBV11-2 and TRBJ2-7; 7 nucleotides agree with TRBD2. Germline CDR1 SGHAT, CDR2 FQNNGV. The CDR3 runs 15 residues. Losses at the gene ends were 5 bases for V and 0 bases for J; bases not matched to a gene: 7. Looking up the rest from reference TRBV11-2 and TRBJ2-7 gives the full variable domain: EAGVAQSPRYKIIEKRQSVAFWCNPISGHATLYWYQQILGQGPKLLIQFQNNGVVDDSQLPKDRFSAERLKGVDSTLKIQPAKLEDSAVYLCASSLEGLYSYEQYFGPGTRLTVT.

This clonotype occurred many times. The chain recombines TRBV6-6 with TRBJ1-6; unclear D gene. The length of the CDR3 is 11 residues. The V end was cut by 6 bases, the J end by 9 bases, with 6 bases between. Germline V gene sequence: CDR1 MNHNY, CDR2 SVGAGI (reference sequence). The CDR3 region has the DNA TGTGCCAGCAGGAAGGGTTCACCCCTCCACTTT. This encodes CASRKGSPLHF.

This clonotype was seen more than once but under ten times. This sequence joins TRBV5-4 and TRBJ2-1, with 8 bases aligning to TRBD2. This CDR3 has 15 residues. V lost 2 bases and J lost 2; bases outside the gene matches: 3. CDR1 is SGHNT and CDR2 is YYREEE in the germline V gene (reference sequence). CDR3 nucleotides: TGTGCCAGCAGCTTCGGGACTAGTGCCTACAATGAGCAGTTCTTC. Its protein product is CASSFGTSAYNEQFF. The whole variable domain, remainder taken from reference TRBV5-4 and TRBJ2-1, is ETGVTQSPTHLIKTRGQQVTLRCSSQSGHNTVSWYQQALGQGPQFIFQYYREEENGRGNFPPRFSGLQFPNYSSELNVNALELDDSALYLCASSFGTSAYNEQFFGPGTRLTVL.

The rearrangement joins TRBV30 to TRBJ1-4; D ambiguous. This CDR3 has 13 residues. V was trimmed by 0 bases and J by 7 bases, leaving 9 bases between them. Looked up from germline, CDR1 is GTSNPN and CDR2 is SVGIG (reference sequence). The CDR3 region has the DNA TGTGCCTGGAGTGTACTAGGAGGTGAAAAACTGTTTTTT. Translating it yields CAWSVLGGEKLFF.

Notes on this clonotype: With a much larger clone just one base away, this may be a read error. The V call is TRBV4-1, the J call TRBJ2-1; 9 positions agree with TRBD1. This CDR3 is 14 amino acids long. Germline CDR1 is MGHRA and CDR2 is YSYEKL. As DNA, the CDR3 is TGCGCCAGCAGCAGGGACAGGGTTCTCAATGAGCAGTCCTTC. It codes for CASSRDRVLNEQSF.

This clonotype was seen at least ten times. The V call is TRBV6-5, the J call TRBJ2-2, with unresolved D. V lost 6 bases and J 1 base, leaving 15 bases between the germline ends. CDR3 length equals 16 residues. The V gene's germline CDR1 is MNHEY and CDR2 SVGAGI. The CDR3 bases are TGTGCCAGCAGCCTACCGGACGGGCAGAACACCGGGGAGCTGTTTTTT. Encoded protein: CASSLPDGQNTGELFF.

This clonotype appeared many times. The chain joins TRBV6-1 to TRBJ2-3; weak D call: TRBD2 (5 bases). The CDR3 contains 15 residues. Germline-derived CDR1 and CDR2 are MNHNS and SASEGT. With 1 base removed from V and 2 bases from J, the gap between germline ends came to 10 bases. The CDR3 protein is CASSEVPGFTDTQYF. The CDR3 DNA reads as TGTGCCAGCAGTGAAGTTCCGGGATTCACAGATACGCAGTATTTT.

To note about this clonotype: One base away lies a much larger clone, so this may be a sequencing read error. V usage is TRBV10-1 and J usage is TRBJ2-3; 8 bases line up with TRBD2. The CDR3 extends over 15 amino acids. CDR1 WNHNN and CDR2 SYGVQD come from the germline V gene (reference sequence). The CDR3 region is CGSSASAGGTDTQYF. In nucleotides, the CDR3 is TGCGGCAGCAGTGCCTCAGCGGGGGGCACAGATACGCAGTATTTT.

The J gene is TRBJ2-1, the V gene TRBV6-5; TRBD1 matches at 7 bases. Losses at the gene ends were 8 bases for V and 2 bases for J; bases not matched to a gene: 15. Germline-derived CDR1 and CDR2 are MNHEY and SVGAGI. This CDR3 has 17 amino acids. The CDR3 protein is CASGKQGTESPYNEQFF. As DNA, the CDR3 is TGTGCCAGCGGAAAACAGGGGACAGAATCCCCCTACAATGAGCAGTTCTTC.